The 25 T cell receptor beta chains below come from one sample, sequenced in a study of blood T cell repertoires in COVID-19. Sequenced by immunoSEQ multiplex PCR; TCRdb stores in-frame clones only, minus some. This sample has 150,000 to 200,000 clones; 85% to 95% occur once, and the top ten carry 2%. The sequenced sample consisted of peripheral blood. The origin of the receptors is a woman aged 55-70 years with COVID-19, enrolled during active disease.

The chain joins TRBV7-2 to TRBJ1-3; the D is unclear. This CDR3 is built from 15 residues. CDR1 is SGHTA, CDR2 FQGNSA, per germline. V was cut by 5 bases and J by 3 bases, with 14 bases left in between. The CDR3 region has the DNA TGTGCCAGCAGCGCCGACCGGGTCCTTGGAAACACCATATATTTT. Protein sequence: CASSADRVLGNTIYF.

This clone was seen a handful of times. The chain joins TRBV7-9 to TRBJ2-7; 7 nucleotides align to TRBD1. The germline V gene encodes CDR1 SEHNR and CDR2 FQNEAQ (reference sequence). J was trimmed by 2 bases and V by 5 bases; bases with no gene match: 12. This CDR3 is 16 amino acids long. This chain's CDR3 is CASSRLPSQGTYEQYF. CDR3 sequence (DNA): TGTGCCAGCAGCCGTCTTCCGTCACAGGGGACCTACGAGCAGTACTTC.

This sequence joins TRBV11-2 and TRBJ1-4; 7 bases align to TRBD1. J was trimmed by 6 bases and V by 5 bases; bases with no gene match: 6. This CDR3 has 14 residues. Germline CDR1 and CDR2: SGHAT and FQNNGV. The DNA for the CDR3 is TGTGCCAGCAGCAGAGGGGGCTGGGATGAAAAACTGTTTTTT. Amino acid sequence: CASSRGGWDEKLFF.

J is TRBJ1-1 and V is TRBV27, with TRBD1 matching 7 bases. Unmatched junction bases numbered 9, after V lost 6 bases and J lost 5 bases. Germline CDR1 and CDR2: MNHEY and SMNVEV (reference sequence). The CDR3 has 14 amino acids. In DNA, the CDR3 is TGTGCCAGCAGGGAGACAGGGTTGGGAACTGAAGCTTTCTTT. Its translation: CASRETGLGTEAFF.

The chain links TRBV7-2 to TRBJ1-5; D perhaps matches TRBD1 (5 bases). The CDR3 is made up of 15 amino acids. V lost 1 base, J lost 1 base, and 8 bases lay in between. CDR1 is SGHTA, CDR2 FQGNSA, per germline. CDR3 sequence: CASSLVAGSNQPQHF. As DNA, the CDR3 is TGTGCCAGCAGCTTAGTGGCAGGGAGCAATCAGCCCCAGCATTTT. Full variable domain (rest looked up from reference TRBV7-2 and TRBJ1-5): GAGVSQSPSNKVTEKGKDVELRCDPISGHTALYWYRQSLGQGLEFLIYFQGNSAPDKSGLPSDRFSAERTGGSVSTLTIQRTQQEDSAVYLCASSLVAGSNQPQHFGDGTRLSIL.

This clone was recorded only once. The chain has TRBV18 and TRBJ1-3, with TRBD1 identical over 9 bases. J was trimmed by 4 bases and V by 3 bases; bases with no gene match: 4. This CDR3 is built from 15 residues. The germline V gene has CDR1 KGHSH and CDR2 LQKENI. The CDR3 loop is CASSPGQGIGNTIYF. The CDR3, as DNA: TGTGCCAGCTCACCGGGACAGGGCATCGGAAACACCATATATTTT.

This chain joins TRBV5-8 and TRBJ1-2; 11 bases line up with TRBD1. The V segment lost 4 bases and the J segment 8 bases; nucleotides outside the gene matches: 13. This CDR3 is built from 16 residues. Germline-derived CDR1 and CDR2 are SGHTS and YDEGEE. As DNA, the CDR3 is TGTGCCAGCAGCCGAACGGATGGGACAGGGGGATCCGGCTACACCTTC. This encodes CASSRTDGTGGSGYTF.

The rearrangement uses TRBV3-1 (or the pseudogene TRBV3-2) and TRBJ2-1, with TRBD2 identical over 12 bases. Trimming cost V 1 base and J 8 bases; bases outside gene matches: 6. CDR3 length equals 16 residues. Germline assignment: CDR1 LGHDT and CDR2 YNNKEL (reference sequence). Written as DNA, the CDR3 is TGTGCCAGCAGCCAAGGGGCTAGCGGGGGGGCATATGAGCAGTTCTTC. Translated: CASSQGASGGAYEQFF.

The rearrangement uses TRBV20-1 and TRBJ1-2; no firm D call. The CDR3 is 11 amino acids. Germline loops: CDR1 DFQATT, CDR2 SNEGSKA (reference sequence). The ends were cut back, 6 bases at V and 6 bases at J, with 11 bases in the middle. This CDR3 is CSAHPPHGYTF. As DNA, the CDR3 is TGCAGTGCACACCCGCCCCATGGCTACACCTTC.

This clone was found many times. The chain has TRBV7-2 and TRBJ2-5; 7 bases are shared with TRBD1. The germline gives CDR1 SGHTA, CDR2 FQGNSA. Trimming cost V 1 base and J 5 bases; bases outside gene matches: 7. The CDR3 is 15 residues long. CDR3 nucleotides: TGTGCCAGCAGCTTAGGATCCAGGGGGATGGAGACCCAGTACTTC. Residues: CASSLGSRGMETQYF.

V gene TRBV6-5 combines with J gene TRBJ2-4, with 9 bases aligning to TRBD2. V lost 8 bases, J lost 7 bases, and 9 bases stayed unmatched. Germline V gives CDR1 MNHEY, CDR2 SVGAGI. The length of the CDR3 is 14 residues. The CDR3 protein is CASLRGGDQNIQYF. DNA of the CDR3: TGTGCCAGCCTCCGCGGGGGGGACCAGAACATTCAGTACTTC.

CDR3 region: CASSLVGVNTEAFF. The DNA for the CDR3 is TGTGCCAGCAGCTTGGTCGGAGTGAACACTGAAGCTTTCTTT. The chain uses TRBV5-6 and TRBJ1-1, with unresolved D. Trimming took off 0 bases at V and 0 bases at J, with 6 bases between the two ends. This CDR3 spans 14 amino acids. Germline CDR1 SGHDT, CDR2 YYEEEE.

The chain uses TRBV6-5 and TRBJ1-5; 7 bases match TRBD1. This CDR3 is 15 amino acids long. Germline CDR1 reads MNHEY; CDR2 reads SVGAGI. The trim removed 6 bases at V and 5 bases at J, leaving 10 bases unmatched. CDR3 bases: TGTGCCAGCAGCCCCATTGGGACAGCCGATCAGCCCCAGCATTTT. Translated, it gives CASSPIGTADQPQHF.

This chain links TRBV11-2 with TRBJ1-1; D is uncertain. Germline V gene data show CDR1 as SGHAT and CDR2 as FQNNGV. There are 11 residues in the CDR3. V gave up 6 bases and J gave up 4 bases, with 6 bases separating them. CDR3 sequence: CASSILTEAFF. CDR3 in DNA: TGTGCCAGCAGTATTCTCACTGAAGCTTTCTTT.

This chain uses TRBV7-2 with TRBJ2-3; 9 bases agree with TRBD2. The CDR3 length is 16 residues. Per germline, CDR1 SGHTA and CDR2 FQGNSA. V trimming: 5 bases; J trimming: 0 bases; junction bases outside the gene matches: 6. Here the CDR3 DNA reads TGTGCCAGCAGCCCCCAGACTAGCGGTAGCACAGATACGCAGTATTTT. Translating gives CASSPQTSGSTDTQYF. The whole variable domain, remainder taken from reference TRBV7-2 and TRBJ2-3, is GAGVSQSPSNKVTEKGKDVELRCDPISGHTALYWYRQSLGQGLEFLIYFQGNSAPDKSGLPSDRFSAERTGGSVSTLTIQRTQQEDSAVYLCASSPQTSGSTDTQYFGPGTRLTVL.

The CDR3 nucleotides are TGCGCCAGCTGGGCTGGAAATGAGCAGTTCTTC. It specifies CASWAGNEQFF. V usage is TRBV5-1 and J usage is TRBJ2-1, with unresolved D. CDR1 SGHRS and CDR2 YFSETQ come from the germline V gene. The CDR3 extends over 11 amino acids. Trimming took 7 bases from V and 7 from J, leaving 9 bases between them.

The gene calls are TRBV5-1 and TRBJ2-1, with 7 bases aligning to TRBD1. The length of the CDR3 is 13 residues. Germline trimming cut 4 bases from V and 6 bases from J; bases unmatched to any gene: 4. Germline values: CDR1 SGHRS, CDR2 YFSETQ. The CDR3 loop is CASSVGQINEQFF. The DNA for the CDR3 is TGCGCCAGCAGCGTGGGACAGATCAATGAGCAGTTCTTC. The variable domain in full, with the rest retrieved from reference TRBV5-1 and TRBJ2-1, is KAGVTQTPRYLIKTRGQQVTLSCSPISGHRSVSWYQQTPGQGLQFLFEYFSETQRNKGNFPGRFSGRQFSNSRSEMNVSTLELGDSALYLCASSVGQINEQFFGPGTRLTVL.

V and J are TRBV18 and TRBJ1-2; tentative D call: TRBD1 (5 bases). Germline loops: CDR1 KGHSH, CDR2 LQKENI. The V gene lost 6 bases and the J gene lost 2 bases, with 13 bases spanning the gap. The CDR3 loop spans 14 amino acids. DNA of the CDR3: TGTGCCAGCTCGCCTCAGGGTAAAAACTATGGCTACACCTTC. The encoded protein is CASSPQGKNYGYTF.

The V and J genes are TRBV7-2 and TRBJ2-1, with D uncertain. Trimming stripped 0 bases from V and 1 base from J, with 7 bases between. The CDR3 covers 15 residues. Germline V gene sequence: CDR1 SGHTA, CDR2 FQGNSA. CDR3 in DNA: TGTGCCAGCAGCTTAGCGCCCCGGTCCTACAATGAGCAGTTCTTC. Amino acids: CASSLAPRSYNEQFF. The whole variable domain, filled in from reference TRBV7-2 and TRBJ2-1, reads GAGVSQSPSNKVTEKGKDVELRCDPISGHTALYWYRQSLGQGLEFLIYFQGNSAPDKSGLPSDRFSAERTGGSVSTLTIQRTQQEDSAVYLCASSLAPRSYNEQFFGPGTRLTVL.

J is TRBJ1-2 and V is TRBV3-1 (or the pseudogene TRBV3-2); D might be TRBD1 (5 bases). V was trimmed by 4 bases and J by 8 bases, leaving 14 bases between them. This CDR3 region has 13 residues. From germline, CDR1 is LGHDT and CDR2 YNNKEL (reference sequence). CDR3: CASSPPGGAGYTF. In DNA, the CDR3 is TGTGCCAGCAGCCCCCCCGGCGGGGCCGGCTACACCTTC.

This sequence joins TRBV29-1 and TRBJ2-7; tentative D call: TRBD1 (5 bases). CDR3 length equals 16 residues. Germline-derived CDR1 and CDR2 are SQVTM and ANQGSEA. With 3 bases removed from V and 1 base from J, the gap between germline ends came to 19 bases. CDR3 DNA: TGCAGCGTTGAGGGGCGTGGACCCGCTGGTTCCTACGAGCAGTACTTC. The encoded protein is CSVEGRGPAGSYEQYF.

This chain connects TRBV5-6 to TRBJ2-7, with unresolved D. CDR1 SGHDT and CDR2 YYEEEE come from the germline V gene. V lost 0 bases, J lost 0 bases, and 10 bases lay in between. This CDR3 is built from 15 residues. For the CDR3, the DNA is TGTGCCAGCAGCTTGGCCAGGTCGAGCTCCTACGAGCAGTACTTC. Protein product: CASSLARSSSYEQYF.

The V gene is TRBV6-6, the J gene TRBJ1-5; tentatively, D is TRBD1 (5 bases). Trimming cost V 6 bases and J 7 bases, with 10 bases left between them. This CDR3 has 12 amino acids. Germline V gene lookup returns CDR1 MNHNY and CDR2 SVGAGI (reference sequence). This CDR3 reads CASRDIRQPQHF. The CDR3 coding sequence is TGTGCCAGCAGGGACATTCGGCAGCCCCAGCATTTT.

This clone occurred once. V is TRBV5-1 and J is TRBJ2-7; TRBD2 might be the D (7 bases). V lost 5 bases to trimming and J lost 5 bases, with 20 bases between them. The CDR3 has 15 amino acids. Germline loops: CDR1 SGHRS, CDR2 YFSETQ. The CDR3 DNA follows: TGCGCCAGCAGGTTGTCGGGGGGCGCCTACCACGAGCAGTACTTC. It specifies CASRLSGGAYHEQYF.

The chain uses TRBV4-3 and TRBJ2-7; 8 nucleotides line up with TRBD2. V was clipped by 2 bases and J by 0 bases; unmatched bases: 9. Germline V gives CDR1 LGHNA, CDR2 YSLEER. This CDR3 region has 17 residues. The CDR3 loop reads CASSQQPSGFSSYEQYF. CDR3 DNA: TGCGCCAGCAGCCAACAGCCTAGCGGGTTCAGCTCCTACGAGCAGTACTTC.